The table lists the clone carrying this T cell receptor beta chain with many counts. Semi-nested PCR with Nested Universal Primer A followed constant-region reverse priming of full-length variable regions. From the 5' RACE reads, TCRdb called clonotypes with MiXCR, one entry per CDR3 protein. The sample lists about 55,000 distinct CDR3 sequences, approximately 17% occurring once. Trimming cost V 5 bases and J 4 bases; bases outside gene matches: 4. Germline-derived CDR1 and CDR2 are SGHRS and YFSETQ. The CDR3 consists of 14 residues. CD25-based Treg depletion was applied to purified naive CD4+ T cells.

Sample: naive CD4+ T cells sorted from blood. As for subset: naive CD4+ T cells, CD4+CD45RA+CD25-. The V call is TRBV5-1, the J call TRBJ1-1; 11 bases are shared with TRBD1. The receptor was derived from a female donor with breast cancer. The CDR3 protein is CASRTGTGGTEAFF. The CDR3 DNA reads TGCGCCAGCAGGACCGGGACAGGGGGCACTGAAGCTTTCTTT.